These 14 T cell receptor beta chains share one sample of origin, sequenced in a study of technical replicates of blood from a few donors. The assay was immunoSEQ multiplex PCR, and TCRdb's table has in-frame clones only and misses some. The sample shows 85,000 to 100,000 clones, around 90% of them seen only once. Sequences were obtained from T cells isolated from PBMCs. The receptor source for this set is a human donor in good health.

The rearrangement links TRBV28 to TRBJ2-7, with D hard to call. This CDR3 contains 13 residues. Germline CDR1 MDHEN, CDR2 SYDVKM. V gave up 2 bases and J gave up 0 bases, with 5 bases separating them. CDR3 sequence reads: CASSLQVSYEQYF. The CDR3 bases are TGTGCCAGCAGTTTACAGGTCTCCTACGAGCAGTACTTC.

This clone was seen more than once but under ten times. The CDR3 coding sequence is TGTGCCAGCCGTTCGAGAACCGGGGAGCTGTTTTTT. This codes for CASRSRTGELFF. V gene TRBV4-2 combines with J gene TRBJ2-2; D gene uncertain. This CDR3 is built from 12 residues. V dropped 8 bases and J dropped 5 bases, with 9 bases sitting between them. Germline lookup yields CDR1 LGHNA and CDR2 YNFKEQ.

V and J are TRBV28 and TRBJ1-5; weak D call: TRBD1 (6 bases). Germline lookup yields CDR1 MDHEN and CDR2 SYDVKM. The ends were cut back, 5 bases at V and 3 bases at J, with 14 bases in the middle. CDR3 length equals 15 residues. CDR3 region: CASSPPDSYNQPQHF. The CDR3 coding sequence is TGTGCCAGCAGTCCTCCGGACAGCTACAATCAGCCCCAGCATTTT.

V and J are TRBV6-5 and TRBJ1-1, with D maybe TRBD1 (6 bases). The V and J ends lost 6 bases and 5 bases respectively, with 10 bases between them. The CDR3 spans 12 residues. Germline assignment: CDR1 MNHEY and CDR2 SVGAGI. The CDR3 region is CASRQQGTEAFF. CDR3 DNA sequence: TGTGCCAGCAGGCAACAGGGAACTGAAGCTTTCTTT.

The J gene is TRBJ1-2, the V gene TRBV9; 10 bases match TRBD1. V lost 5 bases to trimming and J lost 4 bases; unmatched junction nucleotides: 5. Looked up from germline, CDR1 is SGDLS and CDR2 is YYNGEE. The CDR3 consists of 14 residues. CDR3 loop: CASSEDRGSYGYTF. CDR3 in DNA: TGTGCCAGCAGTGAGGACAGGGGGAGCTATGGCTACACCTTC.

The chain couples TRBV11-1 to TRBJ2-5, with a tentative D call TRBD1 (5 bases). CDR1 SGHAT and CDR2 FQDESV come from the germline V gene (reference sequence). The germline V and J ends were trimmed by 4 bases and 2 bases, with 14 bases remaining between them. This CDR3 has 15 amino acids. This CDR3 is CASSSPRQQQETQYF. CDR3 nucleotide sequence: TGTGCCAGCAGCTCACCAAGACAGCAGCAAGAGACCCAGTACTTC.

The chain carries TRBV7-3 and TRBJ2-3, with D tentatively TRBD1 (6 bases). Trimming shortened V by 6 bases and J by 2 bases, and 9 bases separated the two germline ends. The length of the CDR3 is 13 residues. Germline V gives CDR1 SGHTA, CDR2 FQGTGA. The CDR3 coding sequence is TGTGCCAGCAGAGGGGGTATCACAGATACGCAGTATTTT. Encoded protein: CASRGGITDTQYF.

CDR3 nucleotides: TGCAGCGTCGCGGACACTTACAATGAGCAGTTCTTC. As protein: CSVADTYNEQFF. The chain recombines TRBV29-1 with TRBJ2-1; D might be TRBD1 (5 bases). Trimming pared 6 bases from V and 4 bases from J, leaving 10 bases between. Germline V gives CDR1 SQVTM, CDR2 ANQGSEA. This CDR3 is 12 amino acids long.

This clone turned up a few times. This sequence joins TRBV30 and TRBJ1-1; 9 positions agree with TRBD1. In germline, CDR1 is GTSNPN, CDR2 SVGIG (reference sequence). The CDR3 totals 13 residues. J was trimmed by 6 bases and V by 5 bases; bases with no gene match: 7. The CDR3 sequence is CAWQLQGAAEAFF. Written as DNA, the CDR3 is TGTGCCTGGCAGTTACAGGGGGCGGCTGAAGCTTTCTTT.

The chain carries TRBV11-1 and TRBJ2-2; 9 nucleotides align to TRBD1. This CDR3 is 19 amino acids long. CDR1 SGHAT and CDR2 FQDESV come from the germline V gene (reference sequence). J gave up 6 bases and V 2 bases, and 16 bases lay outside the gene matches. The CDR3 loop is CASSLSGDPGQGKAGELFF. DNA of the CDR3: TGTGCCAGCAGCTTATCCGGGGACCCGGGACAGGGTAAGGCCGGGGAGCTGTTTTTT.

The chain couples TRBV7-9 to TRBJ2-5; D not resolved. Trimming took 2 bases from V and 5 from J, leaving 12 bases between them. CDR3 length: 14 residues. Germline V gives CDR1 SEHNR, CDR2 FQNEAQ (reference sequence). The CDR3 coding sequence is TGTGCCAGCAGCTTATTGGCCCTCAGGGAGACCCAGTACTTC. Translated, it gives CASSLLALRETQYF.

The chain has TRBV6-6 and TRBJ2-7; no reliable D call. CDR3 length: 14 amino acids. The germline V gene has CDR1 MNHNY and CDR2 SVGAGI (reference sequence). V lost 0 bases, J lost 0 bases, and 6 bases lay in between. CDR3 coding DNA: TGTGCCAGCAGTTACTCGTCCGGCTCCTACGAGCAGTACTTC. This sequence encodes CASSYSSGSYEQYF.

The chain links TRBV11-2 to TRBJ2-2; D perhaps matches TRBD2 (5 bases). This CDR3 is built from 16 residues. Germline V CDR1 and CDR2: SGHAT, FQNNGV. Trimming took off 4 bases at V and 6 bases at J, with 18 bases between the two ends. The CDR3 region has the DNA TGTGCCAGCAGCTCACAGTTGAGGACGGAGGCCGGGGAGCTGTTTTTT. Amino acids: CASSSQLRTEAGELFF.

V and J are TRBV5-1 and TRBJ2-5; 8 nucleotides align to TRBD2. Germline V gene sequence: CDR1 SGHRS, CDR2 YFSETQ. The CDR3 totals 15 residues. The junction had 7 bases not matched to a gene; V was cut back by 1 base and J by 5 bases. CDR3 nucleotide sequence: TGCGCCAGCAGCTTGTCGGGGGGGCGATTGGAGACCCAGTACTTC. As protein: CASSLSGGRLETQYF.